This is a list of T cell receptor beta chains from one sample in a study of CD8+CD57+ T cells in acquired aplastic anemia. Using its own MiXCR run on the reads, TCRdb lists one record per CDR3 protein. The sample carries approximately 150,000 distinct CDR3 sequences, 71% recorded once. The specimen was sorted CD4+, CD8+, or CD8+CD57+ T cells (not recorded which) from PBMCs. These receptors all stem from a human donor with aplastic anemia. Both conserved end residues are part of each CDR3. D genes are given only for firm matches. The size of a clone is reported for some rows only, either as once, few or many, or as a class for expanded clones.

d_gene	v_gene	j_gene	abundance	CDR3aa	CDR3nt
.	TRBV19	TRBJ2-1	.	CATTSYNEQFF	TGTGCCACCACTTCCTACAATGAGCAGTTCTTC
.	TRBV2	TRBJ1-5	few	CASSEGSSNQPQHF	TGTGCCAGCAGTGAGGGTTCAAGCAATCAGCCCCAGCATTTT
.	TRBV7-2	TRBJ1-6	few	CASSLAWAGTNSPLHF	TGTGCCAGCAGCTTAGCGTGGGCCGGGACAAATTCACCCCTCCACTTT
.	TRBV19	TRBJ1-1	.	CACSPQGFSEAFF	TGTGCCTGTAGTCCGCAGGGATTCTCTGAAGCTTTCTTT
.	TRBV7-9	TRBJ2-5	.	CASSLGTGEAKTQYF	TGTGCCAGCAGCTTGGGGACTGGTGAGGCAAAGACCCAGTACTTC
.	TRBV29-1	TRBJ2-3	.	CSVELLQGTQYF	TGCAGCGTTGAGTTGTTACAGGGTACGCAGTATTTT
TRBD1	TRBV10-3	TRBJ1-6	.	CASRGQGATSPLHF	TGTGCCAGCAGAGGACAGGGGGCGACGTCACCCCTCCATTTT
TRBD2	TRBV7-6	TRBJ2-1	.	CASSRDTAGGNEQFF	TGTGCCAGCAGCCGCGATACAGCGGGGGGCAATGAGCAGTTCTTC
.	TRBV19	TRBJ1-5	.	CASNLNNQPQHF	TGTGCCAGTAACCTGAATAATCAGCCCCAGCATTTT
TRBD2	TRBV10-3	TRBJ2-1	.	CAISSEEASGMIDQFF	TGTGCCATCAGTAGTGAAGAGGCTAGCGGGATGATAGATCAGTTCTTC
.	TRBV6-4	TRBJ1-6	.	CASSDSGENSPLHF	TGTGCCAGCAGTGACTCTGGGGAGAATTCACCCCTCCACTTT
.	TRBV7-9	TRBJ1-1	once	CASSQGQTEAFF	TGTGCCAGCAGCCAAGGACAGACTGAAGCTTTCTTT
.	TRBV20-1	TRBJ2-7	few	CSARDRAQSYEQYF	TGCAGTGCTAGAGATCGGGCCCAGTCCTACGAGCAGTACTTC
.	TRBV10-3	TRBJ2-7	.	CAISVDTAYEQYF	TGTGCCATCAGCGTCGACACCGCCTACGAGCAGTACTTC
TRBD2	TRBV7-2	TRBJ2-7	once	CASSSAELAGFVLHF	TGTGCCAGCAGCTCGGCCGAGCTAGCGGGGTTCGTTCTTCACTTC